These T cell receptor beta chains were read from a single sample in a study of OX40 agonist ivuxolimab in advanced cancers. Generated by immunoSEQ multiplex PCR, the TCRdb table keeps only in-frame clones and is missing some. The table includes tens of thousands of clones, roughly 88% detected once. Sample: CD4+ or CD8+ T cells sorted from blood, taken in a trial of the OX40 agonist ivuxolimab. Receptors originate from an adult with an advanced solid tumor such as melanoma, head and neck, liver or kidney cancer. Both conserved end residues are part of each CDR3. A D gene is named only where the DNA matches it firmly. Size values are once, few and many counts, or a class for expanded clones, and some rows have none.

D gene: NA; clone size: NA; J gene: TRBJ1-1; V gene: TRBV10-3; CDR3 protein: CAISELPLGDTEAFF; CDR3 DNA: TGTGCCATCAGTGAGCTTCCTCTGGGGGACACTGAAGCTTTCTTT
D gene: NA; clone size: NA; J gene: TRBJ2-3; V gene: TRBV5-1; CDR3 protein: CASSRDRSTDTQYF; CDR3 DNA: TGCGCCAGCAGCCGAGACAGAAGCACAGATACGCAGTATTTT
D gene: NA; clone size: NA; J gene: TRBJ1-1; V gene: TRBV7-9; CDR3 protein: CASSTTDFFDMNTEAFF; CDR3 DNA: TGTGCCAGCAGCACCACCGATTTTTTCGACATGAACACTGAAGCTTTCTTT
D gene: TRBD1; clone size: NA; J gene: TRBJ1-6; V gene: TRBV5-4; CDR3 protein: CASSSGTGGLDSPLHF; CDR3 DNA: TGTGCCAGCAGCTCGGGGACAGGGGGCTTAGATTCACCCCTCCACTTT
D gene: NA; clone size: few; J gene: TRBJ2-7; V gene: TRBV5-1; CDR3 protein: CASSSSLGAGEQYF; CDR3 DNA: TGCGCCAGCAGCTCATCACTTGGGGCAGGGGAGCAGTACTTC
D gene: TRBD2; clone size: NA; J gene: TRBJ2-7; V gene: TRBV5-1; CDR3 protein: CASSSYGTSSYEQYF; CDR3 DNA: TGCGCCAGCAGCTCATACGGGACTAGCTCCTACGAGCAGTACTTC
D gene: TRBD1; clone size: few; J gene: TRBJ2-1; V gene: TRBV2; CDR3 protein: CASSRTGGDDEQFF; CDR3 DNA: TGTGCCAGCAGTAGGACAGGGGGAGACGATGAGCAGTTCTTC
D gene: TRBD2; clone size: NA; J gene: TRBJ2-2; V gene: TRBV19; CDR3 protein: CASSTGLAVSTGELFF; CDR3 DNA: TGTGCCAGTAGTACAGGACTAGCGGTTAGCACCGGGGAGCTGTTTTTT
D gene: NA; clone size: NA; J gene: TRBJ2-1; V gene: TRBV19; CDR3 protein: CASSGAGTVYNEQFF; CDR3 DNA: TGTGCCAGTAGTGGGGCCGGGACTGTCTACAATGAGCAGTTCTTC
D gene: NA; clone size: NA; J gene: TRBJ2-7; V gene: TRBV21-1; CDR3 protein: CASSKVRCSGREGPYEQYF; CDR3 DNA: TGTGCCAGCAGCAAGGTCCGATGCTCAGGGCGGGAGGGCCCCTACGAGCAGTACTTC
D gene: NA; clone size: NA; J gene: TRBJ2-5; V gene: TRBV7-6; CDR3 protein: CASSPAVAETETQYF; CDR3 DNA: TGTGCCAGCAGCCCGGCCGTGGCCGAGACGGAGACCCAGTACTTC
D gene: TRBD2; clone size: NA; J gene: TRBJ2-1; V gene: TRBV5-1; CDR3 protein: CASSFLAGEYNEQFF; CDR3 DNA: TGCGCCAGCAGTTTTCTAGCGGGGGAGTACAATGAGCAGTTCTTC
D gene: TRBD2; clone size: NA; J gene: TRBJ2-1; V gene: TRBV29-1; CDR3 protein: CSVGGAPWREGGIRDEQFF; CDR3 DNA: TGCAGCGTTGGAGGTGCCCCCTGGCGGGAGGGTGGTATTCGCGATGAGCAGTTCTTC
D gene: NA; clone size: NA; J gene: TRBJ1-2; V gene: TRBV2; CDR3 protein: CASRDSEGDYGYTF; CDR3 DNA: TGTGCCAGCAGGGACAGCGAAGGCGACTATGGCTACACCTTC
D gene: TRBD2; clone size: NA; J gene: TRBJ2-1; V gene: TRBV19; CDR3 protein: CASSVRLAGLYNEQFF; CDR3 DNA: TGTGCCAGTAGTGTCCGACTAGCGGGACTCTACAATGAGCAGTTCTTC
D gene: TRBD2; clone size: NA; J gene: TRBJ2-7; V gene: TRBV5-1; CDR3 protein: CASSFGTIFGSYEQYF; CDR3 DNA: TGCGCCAGCAGCTTTGGGACTATCTTTGGCTCCTACGAGCAGTACTTC
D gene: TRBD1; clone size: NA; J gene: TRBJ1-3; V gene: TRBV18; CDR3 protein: CASSPRVAPGQGYSSGNTIYF; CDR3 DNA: TGTGCCAGCTCACCCAGGGTCGCACCGGGACAGGGGTACTCCTCTGGAAACACCATATATTTT
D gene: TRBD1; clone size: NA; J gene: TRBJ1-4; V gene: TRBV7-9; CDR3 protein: CASSSYDRGTNEKLFF; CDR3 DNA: TGTGCCAGCAGCTCCTACGACAGGGGTACTAATGAAAAACTGTTTTTT
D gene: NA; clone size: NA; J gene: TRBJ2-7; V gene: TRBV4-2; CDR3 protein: CASSQDRGGTPYEQYF; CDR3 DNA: TGTGCCAGCAGCCAAGATCGGGGAGGTACCCCCTACGAGCAGTACTTC
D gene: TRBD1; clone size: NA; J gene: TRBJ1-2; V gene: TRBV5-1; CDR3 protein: CASSLGQGADNYGYTF; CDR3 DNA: TGCGCCAGCAGCTTGGGACAGGGGGCCGATAACTATGGCTACACCTTC
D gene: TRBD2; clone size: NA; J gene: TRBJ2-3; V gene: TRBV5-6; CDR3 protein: CASSLETGTSGGIPDTQYF; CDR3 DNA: TGTGCCAGCAGCTTGGAAACCGGGACTAGCGGGGGGATCCCAGATACGCAGTATTTT
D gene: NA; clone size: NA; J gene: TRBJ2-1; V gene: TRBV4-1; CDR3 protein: CASRHNWRGPEQFF; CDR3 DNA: TGCGCCAGCAGACACAATTGGCGCGGGCCTGAGCAGTTCTTC
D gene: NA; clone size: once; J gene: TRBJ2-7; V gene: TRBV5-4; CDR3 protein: CASRLDISYEQYF; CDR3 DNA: TGTGCCAGCAGACTGGACATTTCCTACGAGCAGTACTTC
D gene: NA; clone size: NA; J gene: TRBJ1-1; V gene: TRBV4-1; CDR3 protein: CASSQESGISEAFF; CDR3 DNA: TGCGCCAGCAGCCAAGAATCTGGGATCTCTGAAGCTTTCTTT
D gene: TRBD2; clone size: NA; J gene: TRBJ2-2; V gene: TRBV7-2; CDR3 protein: CASSSTSGSLTGELFF; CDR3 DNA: TGTGCCAGCAGCTCCACTAGCGGGAGTCTCACCGGGGAGCTGTTTTTT
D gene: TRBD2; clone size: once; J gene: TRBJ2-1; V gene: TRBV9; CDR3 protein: CASSVGGTSGYNEQFF; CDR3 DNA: TGTGCCAGCAGCGTAGGCGGGACTAGCGGTTACAATGAGCAGTTCTTC
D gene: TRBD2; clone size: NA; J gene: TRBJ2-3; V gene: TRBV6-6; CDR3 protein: CASISGGTTDTQYF; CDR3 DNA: TGTGCCAGCATAAGCGGGGGGACCACAGATACGCAGTATTTT
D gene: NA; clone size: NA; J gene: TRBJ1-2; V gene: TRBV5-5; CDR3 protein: CASSGDVVGYTF; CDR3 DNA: TGTGCCAGCAGCGGGGACGTCGTTGGCTACACCTTC
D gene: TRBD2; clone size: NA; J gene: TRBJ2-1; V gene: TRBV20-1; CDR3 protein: CSAKAGSEQFF; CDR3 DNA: TGCAGTGCGAAAGCGGGGTCGGAGCAGTTCTTC
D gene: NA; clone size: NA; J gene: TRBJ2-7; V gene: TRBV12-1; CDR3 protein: CASSSERDTHYEQYF; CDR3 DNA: TGTGCCAGCAGCTCCGAACGGGACACCCACTACGAGCAGTACTTC
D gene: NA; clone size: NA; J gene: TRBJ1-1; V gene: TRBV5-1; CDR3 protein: CASSLEGSNTEAFF; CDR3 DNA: TGCGCCAGCAGCTTGGAAGGGAGTAACACTGAAGCTTTCTTT
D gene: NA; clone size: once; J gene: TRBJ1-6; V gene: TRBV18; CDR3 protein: CASSPTQPGFDSPLHF; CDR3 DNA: TGTGCCAGCTCCCCGACTCAGCCCGGGTTTGACTCACCCCTCCACTTT
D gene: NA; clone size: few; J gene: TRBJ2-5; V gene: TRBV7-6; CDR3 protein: CASSLGRWETQYF; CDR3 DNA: TGTGCCAGCAGCTTAGGGCGGTGGGAGACCCAGTACTTC
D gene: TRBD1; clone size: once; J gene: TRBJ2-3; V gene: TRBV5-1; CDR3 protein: CASSGRGQDLRNTQYF; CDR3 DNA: TGCGCCAGCAGCGGACGTGGACAGGACCTTCGTAATACGCAGTATTTT